This T cell receptor beta chain appears in the sequencing data of a study of Graves' ophthalmopathy and Graves' hyperthyroidism. Scientists amplified the TCR beta CDR3 regions from RNA transcripts. HTBI-primed first-round RT-PCR preceded second-round multiplex PCR. MiXCR was run by TCRdb on the multiplex PCR reads, yielding one entry per CDR3 protein. Counted here are about 740,000 distinct CDR3 sequences, approximately 40% occurring once; the ten biggest clones make up approximately 46%. The ends were cut back, 8 bases at V and 5 bases at J, with 10 bases in the middle. Looked up from germline, CDR1 is SGHVS and CDR2 is FNYEAQ. The CDR3 loop spans 12 amino acids.

The genes are TRBV7-6 and TRBJ2-1; no reliable D call. The clonotype was recovered from an adult man with Graves' ophthalmopathy. The sequencing sample was made of peripheral blood. The DNA of the CDR3 is TGTGCCAGCGTCACGAATAACAATGAGCAGTTCTTC. Translation gives CASVTNNNEQFF.